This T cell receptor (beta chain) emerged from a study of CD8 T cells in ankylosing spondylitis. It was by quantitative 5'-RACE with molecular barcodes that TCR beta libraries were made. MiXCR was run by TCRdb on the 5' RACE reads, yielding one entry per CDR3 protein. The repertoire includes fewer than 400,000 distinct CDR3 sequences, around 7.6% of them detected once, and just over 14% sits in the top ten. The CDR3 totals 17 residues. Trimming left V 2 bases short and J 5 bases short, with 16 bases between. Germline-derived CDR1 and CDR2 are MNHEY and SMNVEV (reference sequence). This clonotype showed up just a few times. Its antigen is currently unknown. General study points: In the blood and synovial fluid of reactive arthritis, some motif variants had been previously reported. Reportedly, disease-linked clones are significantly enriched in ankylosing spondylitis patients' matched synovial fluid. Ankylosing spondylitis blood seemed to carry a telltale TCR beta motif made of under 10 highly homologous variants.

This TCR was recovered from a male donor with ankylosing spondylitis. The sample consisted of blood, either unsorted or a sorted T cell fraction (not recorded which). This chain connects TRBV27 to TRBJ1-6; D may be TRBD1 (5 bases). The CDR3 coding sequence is TGTGCCAGCAGTTTAGCCTTCCCAGGGACGAATAATTCACCCCTCCACTTT. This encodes CASSLAFPGTNNSPLHF.